A selection of T cell receptor beta chains follows, all from one sample in a study of T cells in Graves' hyperthyroidism and ophthalmopathy. TCRdb reprocessed the multiplex PCR reads with MiXCR, giving one entry per CDR3 protein. The sample holds a few hundred thousand distinct CDR3 sequences; roughly 46% are singletons and the top ten take roughly 8.2%. The sample taken for sequencing was peripheral blood or thyroid tissue (not recorded which). Receptors were obtained from a woman between 18 and 29 years old with Graves' hyperthyroidism. The CDR3 runs from the conserved cysteine through the conserved F or W. The D gene is left open where the match is weak. Size is omitted from some rows. Given values are once, few, many or a class for expanded clones.

clone_size: few; j_call: TRBJ1-5; d_call: TRBD1; v_call: TRBV6-6; cdr3_aa: CASRGLGTGVRNQPQHF; cdr3_nt: TGTGCCAGCAGGGGACTGGGAACAGGGGTACGGAATCAGCCCCAGCATTTT
clone_size: NA; j_call: TRBJ2-1; d_call: TRBD2; v_call: TRBV7-3; cdr3_aa: CASSPIAGVSNEQFF; cdr3_nt: TGTGCCAGCAGCCCCATAGCGGGAGTGAGCAATGAGCAGTTCTTC
clone_size: NA; j_call: TRBJ2-7; d_call: TRBD2; v_call: TRBV7-2; cdr3_aa: CASSLERPGRESPYEQYF; cdr3_nt: TGTGCCAGCAGCTTAGAGCGCCCTGGGCGGGAGTCACCCTACGAGCAGTACTTC
clone_size: NA; j_call: TRBJ2-2; d_call: TRBD2; v_call: TRBV6-1; cdr3_aa: CASSGLAGGPTGELFF; cdr3_nt: TGTGCCAGCAGTGGACTAGCGGGAGGGCCTACCGGGGAGCTGTTTTTT
clone_size: many; j_call: TRBJ2-7; d_call: NA; v_call: TRBV6-1; cdr3_aa: CASGPTYEQYF; cdr3_nt: TGTGCCAGCGGACCGACCTACGAGCAGTACTTC
clone_size: NA; j_call: TRBJ2-7; d_call: NA; v_call: TRBV7-3; cdr3_aa: CAISTGEGEQYF; cdr3_nt: TGTGCCATCAGTACGGGAGAAGGGGAGCAGTACTTC
clone_size: NA; j_call: TRBJ1-2; d_call: NA; v_call: TRBV2; cdr3_aa: CASSEAGDRGGYTF; cdr3_nt: TGTGCCAGCAGTGAAGCCGGGGATAGGGGTGGCTACACCTTC
clone_size: NA; j_call: TRBJ1-3; d_call: NA; v_call: TRBV7-9; cdr3_aa: CASSSTGDTIYF; cdr3_nt: TGTGCCAGCAGCTCCACCGGGGACACCATATATTTT
clone_size: many; j_call: TRBJ2-7; d_call: NA; v_call: TRBV19; cdr3_aa: CASSNYYEQYF; cdr3_nt: TGTGCCAGTAGTAACTACTACGAGCAGTACTTC
clone_size: few; j_call: TRBJ1-5; d_call: NA; v_call: TRBV6-1; cdr3_aa: CASREQINQPQHF; cdr3_nt: TGTGCCAGCAGGGAACAAATCAATCAGCCCCAGCATTTT
clone_size: once; j_call: TRBJ2-5; d_call: TRBD2; v_call: TRBV7-3; cdr3_aa: CASSPGLETETQYF; cdr3_nt: TGTGCCAGCAGCCCGGGACTAGAGACGGAGACCCAGTACTTC
clone_size: NA; j_call: TRBJ1-2; d_call: NA; v_call: TRBV19; cdr3_aa: CASRRGSGGIGYTF; cdr3_nt: TGTGCCAGTAGGAGAGGAAGTGGGGGAATTGGGTACACCTTC
clone_size: NA; j_call: TRBJ2-1; d_call: TRBD2; v_call: TRBV7-2; cdr3_aa: CASSLRLAGSSLGNEQFF; cdr3_nt: TGTGCCAGCAGCTTAAGACTAGCGGGATCCTCTTTGGGAAATGAGCAGTTCTTC
clone_size: many; j_call: TRBJ2-5; d_call: NA; v_call: TRBV6-5; cdr3_aa: CASSPQASWIQETQYF; cdr3_nt: TGTGCCAGCAGTCCCCAGGCTAGTTGGATACAAGAGACCCAGTACTTC
clone_size: NA; j_call: TRBJ1-1; d_call: TRBD1; v_call: TRBV10-1; cdr3_aa: CASSTGGRMNTEAFF; cdr3_nt: TGCGCCAGCAGCACAGGGGGACGAATGAACACTGAAGCTTTCTTT
clone_size: NA; j_call: TRBJ2-3; d_call: NA; v_call: TRBV20-1; cdr3_aa: CSARVRAASTDTQYF; cdr3_nt: TGCAGTGCTAGAGTCCGAGCAGCTAGCACAGATACGCAGTATTTT
clone_size: few; j_call: TRBJ2-2; d_call: TRBD2; v_call: TRBV11-2; cdr3_aa: CASSLERGLAEYTGELFF; cdr3_nt: TGTGCCAGCAGCTTAGAACGGGGACTAGCGGAGTACACCGGGGAGCTGTTTTTT
clone_size: NA; j_call: TRBJ1-1; d_call: NA; v_call: TRBV2; cdr3_aa: CASSGYDTEAFF; cdr3_nt: TGTGCCAGCAGTGGGTATGACACTGAAGCTTTCTTT
clone_size: NA; j_call: TRBJ2-5; d_call: NA; v_call: TRBV12-3/TRBV12-4; cdr3_aa: CASSFGGYNGETQYF; cdr3_nt: TGTGCCAGCAGCTTCGGTGGGTATAATGGGGAGACCCAGTACTTC
clone_size: once; j_call: TRBJ1-2; d_call: TRBD1; v_call: TRBV12-3/TRBV12-4; cdr3_aa: CASSLQGQSNYGYTF; cdr3_nt: TGTGCCAGCAGTTTACAGGGACAGAGTAACTATGGCTACACCTTC
clone_size: NA; j_call: TRBJ2-3; d_call: TRBD2; v_call: TRBV4-3; cdr3_aa: CASSQDFGGLATDTQYF; cdr3_nt: TGCGCCAGCAGCCAAGATTTTGGAGGACTAGCCACAGATACGCAGTATTTT
clone_size: many; j_call: TRBJ1-5; d_call: NA; v_call: TRBV5-5; cdr3_aa: CASRFDQGSLHF; cdr3_nt: TGTGCCAGCAGGTTCGACCAGGGGAGTTTACATTTT
clone_size: many; j_call: TRBJ2-2; d_call: TRBD2; v_call: TRBV19; cdr3_aa: CASTTSGSSGELFF; cdr3_nt: TGTGCCAGTACAACTAGCGGGAGCTCCGGGGAGCTGTTTTTT
clone_size: NA; j_call: TRBJ1-4; d_call: NA; v_call: TRBV6-5; cdr3_aa: CASRPNAGEKLFF; cdr3_nt: TGTGCCAGCAGGCCCAACGCGGGGGAAAAACTGTTTTTT
clone_size: many; j_call: TRBJ2-6; d_call: TRBD1; v_call: TRBV7-9; cdr3_aa: CASSSAEPGQGKLFGANVLTF; cdr3_nt: TGTGCCAGCAGCTCTGCAGAACCGGGACAGGGGAAGCTTTTTGGGGCCAACGTCCTGACTTTC
clone_size: NA; j_call: TRBJ2-7; d_call: TRBD2; v_call: TRBV3-1; cdr3_aa: CASSHSGRPLSYEQYF; cdr3_nt: TGTGCCAGCAGCCATAGCGGGAGACCACTCTCCTACGAGCAGTACTTC
clone_size: NA; j_call: TRBJ2-5; d_call: TRBD2; v_call: TRBV29-1; cdr3_aa: CSARLAGGETQYF; cdr3_nt: TGCAGCGCAAGACTAGCGGGGGGCGAGACCCAGTACTTC
clone_size: NA; j_call: TRBJ1-4; d_call: NA; v_call: TRBV7-8; cdr3_aa: CASSPEWATNKKLFF; cdr3_nt: TGCGCCAGCAGCCCAGAGTGGGCAACTAATAAAAAACTGTTTTTT
clone_size: NA; j_call: TRBJ2-5; d_call: TRBD1; v_call: TRBV20-1; cdr3_aa: CSAGGQGSEETQYF; cdr3_nt: TGCAGTGCCGGAGGACAGGGTTCTGAGGAGACCCAGTACTTC
clone_size: many; j_call: TRBJ2-7; d_call: TRBD2; v_call: TRBV20-1; cdr3_aa: CSALAGGPYEQYF; cdr3_nt: TGCAGTGCGTTAGCGGGAGGGCCCTACGAGCAGTACTTC
clone_size: NA; j_call: TRBJ1-5; d_call: NA; v_call: TRBV15; cdr3_aa: CATSIAQGQPQHF; cdr3_nt: TGTGCCACCAGCATCGCACAGGGTCAGCCCCAGCATTTT
clone_size: few; j_call: TRBJ1-1; d_call: NA; v_call: TRBV4-3; cdr3_aa: CASSQGVWAATEAFF; cdr3_nt: TGCGCCAGCAGCCAAGGGGTTTGGGCTGCCACTGAAGCTTTCTTT
clone_size: many; j_call: TRBJ2-7; d_call: TRBD2; v_call: TRBV12-3/TRBV12-4; cdr3_aa: CASSLRAGREQYF; cdr3_nt: TGTGCCAGCAGTTTAAGAGCGGGACGGGAGCAGTACTTC
clone_size: NA; j_call: TRBJ1-4; d_call: TRBD1; v_call: TRBV15; cdr3_aa: CATSDRDRGPEKLFF; cdr3_nt: TGTGCCACCAGCGATCGGGACAGGGGGCCTGAAAAACTGTTTTTT
clone_size: many; j_call: TRBJ1-5; d_call: NA; v_call: TRBV6-2/TRBV6-3; cdr3_aa: CASSYFGIQHF; cdr3_nt: TGTGCCAGCAGTTACTTCGGGATACAGCATTTT
clone_size: many; j_call: TRBJ2-7; d_call: NA; v_call: TRBV27; cdr3_aa: CASSTLDTGYEQYF; cdr3_nt: TGTGCCAGCAGCACGTTAGACACCGGCTACGAGCAGTACTTC
clone_size: many; j_call: TRBJ2-7; d_call: NA; v_call: TRBV7-3; cdr3_aa: CASSLIGQGGEQYF; cdr3_nt: TGTGCCAGCAGCTTAATTGGGCAGGGCGGCGAGCAGTACTTC
clone_size: many; j_call: TRBJ1-5; d_call: NA; v_call: TRBV27; cdr3_aa: CASSPGGDGVQPQHF; cdr3_nt: TGTGCCAGCAGTCCAGGTGGGGACGGCGTGCAGCCCCAGCATTTT
clone_size: NA; j_call: TRBJ1-5; d_call: TRBD1; v_call: TRBV19; cdr3_aa: CASSPDRLMNTGEVNQPQHF; cdr3_nt: TGTGCCAGTAGTCCGGACAGGCTCATGAACACAGGGGAAGTGAATCAGCCCCAGCATTTT
clone_size: many; j_call: TRBJ1-2; d_call: TRBD1; v_call: TRBV7-9; cdr3_aa: CASSLGGQGINYGYTF; cdr3_nt: TGTGCCAGCAGCTTAGGCGGACAGGGGATAAACTATGGCTACACCTTC
clone_size: many; j_call: TRBJ2-6; d_call: NA; v_call: TRBV24-1; cdr3_aa: CATSARGAPGANVLTF; cdr3_nt: TGTGCCACCAGTGCCCGCGGGGCCCCTGGGGCCAACGTCCTGACTTTC
clone_size: many; j_call: TRBJ1-5; d_call: NA; v_call: TRBV4-1; cdr3_aa: CASSQPWAVNQPQHF; cdr3_nt: TGCGCCAGCAGCCAACCATGGGCAGTGAATCAGCCCCAGCATTTT
clone_size: NA; j_call: TRBJ2-7; d_call: TRBD2; v_call: TRBV5-1; cdr3_aa: CASSLALAGGDEQYF; cdr3_nt: TGCGCCAGCAGCTTGGCACTAGCGGGGGGCGATGAGCAGTACTTC
clone_size: NA; j_call: TRBJ1-5; d_call: NA; v_call: TRBV10-3; cdr3_aa: CAVAGGSNYSNQPQHF; cdr3_nt: TGTGCCGTTGCTGGCGGGAGCAATTATAGCAATCAGCCCCAGCATTTT
clone_size: NA; j_call: TRBJ2-2; d_call: NA; v_call: TRBV7-7; cdr3_aa: CASSYVSLFTGELFF; cdr3_nt: TGTGCCAGCAGTTACGTATCCCTCTTTACCGGGGAGCTGTTTTTT
clone_size: NA; j_call: TRBJ2-5; d_call: NA; v_call: TRBV20-1; cdr3_aa: CSARDLRGDTTQYF; cdr3_nt: TGCAGTGCTAGAGATCTTCGGGGGGACACGACCCAGTACTTC
clone_size: many; j_call: TRBJ1-4; d_call: NA; v_call: TRBV12-5; cdr3_aa: CASGYGTTGEKLFF; cdr3_nt: TGTGCTAGTGGCTACGGGACAACTGGCGAAAAACTGTTTTTT
clone_size: NA; j_call: TRBJ2-6; d_call: NA; v_call: TRBV7-2; cdr3_aa: CASSLGWGVDPGANVLTF; cdr3_nt: TGTGCCAGCAGCTTAGGATGGGGGGTCGACCCTGGGGCCAACGTCCTGACTTTC
clone_size: many; j_call: TRBJ2-7; d_call: NA; v_call: TRBV20-1; cdr3_aa: CSARDRTSSYEQYF; cdr3_nt: TGCAGTGCTAGAGATAGAACGAGCTCCTACGAGCAGTACTTC
clone_size: few; j_call: TRBJ1-2; d_call: TRBD1; v_call: TRBV27; cdr3_aa: CASSIWTGYGYTF; cdr3_nt: TGTGCCAGCAGTATCTGGACAGGCTATGGCTACACCTTC
clone_size: many; j_call: TRBJ1-1; d_call: NA; v_call: TRBV12-3/TRBV12-4; cdr3_aa: CASSTGLGEGTEAFF; cdr3_nt: TGTGCCAGCAGTACGGGATTAGGGGAGGGGACTGAAGCTTTCTTT
clone_size: many; j_call: TRBJ2-6; d_call: NA; v_call: TRBV19; cdr3_aa: CASRPGPGANVLTF; cdr3_nt: TGTGCCTCTCGGCCGGGTCCCGGGGCCAACGTCCTGACTTTC
clone_size: NA; j_call: TRBJ2-7; d_call: NA; v_call: TRBV20-1; cdr3_aa: CSVSPGSSGYEQYF; cdr3_nt: TGCAGTGTCAGCCCCGGGTCCAGTGGCTACGAGCAGTACTTC
clone_size: NA; j_call: TRBJ2-3; d_call: NA; v_call: TRBV9; cdr3_aa: CASSVVGGMGTDTQYF; cdr3_nt: TGTGCCAGCAGCGTAGTGGGCGGGATGGGGACAGATACGCAGTATTTT
clone_size: once; j_call: TRBJ1-4; d_call: NA; v_call: TRBV9; cdr3_aa: CASSVDSPGKLFF; cdr3_nt: TGTGCCAGCAGCGTAGACAGCCCTGGAAAACTGTTTTTT
clone_size: many; j_call: TRBJ2-7; d_call: NA; v_call: TRBV24-1; cdr3_aa: CATRGQAGEQYF; cdr3_nt: TGTGCCACCAGAGGACAGGCGGGGGAGCAGTACTTC
clone_size: many; j_call: TRBJ2-7; d_call: TRBD2; v_call: TRBV27; cdr3_aa: CASSEREHYEQYF; cdr3_nt: TGTGCCAGCAGTGAGCGGGAGCACTACGAGCAGTACTTC
clone_size: NA; j_call: TRBJ2-7; d_call: TRBD2; v_call: TRBV10-3; cdr3_aa: CAISLLAGDYKQYF; cdr3_nt: TGTGCCATCAGCCTTCTAGCGGGGGACTACAAGCAGTACTTC